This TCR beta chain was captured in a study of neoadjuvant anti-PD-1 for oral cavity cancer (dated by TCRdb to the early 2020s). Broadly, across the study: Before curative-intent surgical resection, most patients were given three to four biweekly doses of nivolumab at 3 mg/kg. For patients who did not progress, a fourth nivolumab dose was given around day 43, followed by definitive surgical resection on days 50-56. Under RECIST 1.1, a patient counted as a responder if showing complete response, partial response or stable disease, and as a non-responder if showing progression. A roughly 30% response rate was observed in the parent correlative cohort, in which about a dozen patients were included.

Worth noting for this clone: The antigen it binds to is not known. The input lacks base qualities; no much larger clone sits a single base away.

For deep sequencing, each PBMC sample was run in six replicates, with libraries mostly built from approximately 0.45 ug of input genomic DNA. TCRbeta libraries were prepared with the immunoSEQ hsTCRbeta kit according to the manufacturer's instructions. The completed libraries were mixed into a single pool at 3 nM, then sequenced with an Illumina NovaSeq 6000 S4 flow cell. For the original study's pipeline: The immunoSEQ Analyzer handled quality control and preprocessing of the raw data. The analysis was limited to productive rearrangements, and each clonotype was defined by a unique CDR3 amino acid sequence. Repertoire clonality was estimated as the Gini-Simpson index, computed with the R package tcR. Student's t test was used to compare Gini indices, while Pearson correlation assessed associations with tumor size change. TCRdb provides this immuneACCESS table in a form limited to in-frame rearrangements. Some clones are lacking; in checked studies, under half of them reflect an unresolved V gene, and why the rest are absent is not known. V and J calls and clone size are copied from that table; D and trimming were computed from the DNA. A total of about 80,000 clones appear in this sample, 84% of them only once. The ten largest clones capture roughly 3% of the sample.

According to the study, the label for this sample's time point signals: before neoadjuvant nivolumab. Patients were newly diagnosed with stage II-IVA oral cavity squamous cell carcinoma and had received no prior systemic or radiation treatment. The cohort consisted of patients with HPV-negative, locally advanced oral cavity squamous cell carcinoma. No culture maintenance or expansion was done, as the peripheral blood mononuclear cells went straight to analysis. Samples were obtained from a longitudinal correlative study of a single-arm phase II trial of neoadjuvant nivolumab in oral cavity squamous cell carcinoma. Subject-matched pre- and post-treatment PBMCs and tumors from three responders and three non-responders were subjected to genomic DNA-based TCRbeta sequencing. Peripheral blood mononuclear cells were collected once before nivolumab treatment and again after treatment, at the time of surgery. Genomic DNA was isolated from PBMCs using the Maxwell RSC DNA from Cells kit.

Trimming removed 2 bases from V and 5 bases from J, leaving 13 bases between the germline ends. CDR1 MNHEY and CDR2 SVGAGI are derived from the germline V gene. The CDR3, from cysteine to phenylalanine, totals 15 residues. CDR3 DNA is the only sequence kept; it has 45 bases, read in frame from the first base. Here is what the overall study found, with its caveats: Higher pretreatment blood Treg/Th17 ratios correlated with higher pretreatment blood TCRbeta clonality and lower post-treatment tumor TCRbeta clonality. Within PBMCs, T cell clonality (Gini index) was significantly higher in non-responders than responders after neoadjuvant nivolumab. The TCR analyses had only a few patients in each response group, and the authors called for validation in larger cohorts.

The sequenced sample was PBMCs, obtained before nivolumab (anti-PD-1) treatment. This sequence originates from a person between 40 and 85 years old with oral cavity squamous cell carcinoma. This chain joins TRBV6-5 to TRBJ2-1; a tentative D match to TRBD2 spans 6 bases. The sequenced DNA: TGTGCCAGCAGTTACGCCCTAGCGAATAACAATGAGCAGTTCTTC. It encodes CASSYALANNNEQFF.